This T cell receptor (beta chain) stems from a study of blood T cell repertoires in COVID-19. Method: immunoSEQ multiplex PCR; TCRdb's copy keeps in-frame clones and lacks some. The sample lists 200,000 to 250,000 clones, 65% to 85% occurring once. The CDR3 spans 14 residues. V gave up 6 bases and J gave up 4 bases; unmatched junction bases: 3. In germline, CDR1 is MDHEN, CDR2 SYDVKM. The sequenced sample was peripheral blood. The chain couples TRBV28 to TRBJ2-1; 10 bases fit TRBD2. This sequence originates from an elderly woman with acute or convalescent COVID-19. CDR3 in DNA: TGTGCCAGCAGGCAGCGGGAGGGGTACAATGAGCAGTTCTTC. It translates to CASRQREGYNEQFF. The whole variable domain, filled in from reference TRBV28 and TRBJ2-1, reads DVKVTQSSRYLVKRTGEKVFLECVQDMDHENMFWYRQDPGLGLRLIYFSYDVKMKEKGDIPEGYSVSREKKERFSLILESASTNQTSMYLCASRQREGYNEQFFGPGTRLTVL.